Listed below are T cell receptor beta chains from one sample, sequenced in a study of graft-versus-host responses after intestinal transplantation. Assay used: immunoSEQ multiplex PCR; TCRdb lists only in-frame clones, some missing. This table holds 60,000 to 70,000 clones, about 89% found once. The sample in question was ileum tissue, obtained about 350 days after transplant. The receptor set was obtained from a human patient who received an intestinal transplant, so some T cells may come from the graft donor. Each CDR3 is given with its conserved first and last residue. The D gene is left open where the match is weak. Expanded clones are given a class, and other clones once, few, many or no size at all.

CDR3nt	CDR3aa	v_gene	j_gene	abundance	d_gene
TGTGCCAGCAGCGCAAGGGACAGAAATAGCAATCAGCCCCAGCATTTT	CASSARDRNSNQPQHF	TRBV9	TRBJ1-5	-	TRBD1
TGTGCCAGCAGTGAGGGGACGAAAGAGACCCAGTACTTC	CASSEGTKETQYF	TRBV6-1	TRBJ2-5	-	-
TGTGCCAGCAGCCAAGACGGGACAGGGACCAACATTCAGTACTTC	CASSQDGTGTNIQYF	TRBV4-2	TRBJ2-4	-	TRBD1
TGTGCCAGCAGCCAAGCCGGACAGGGCCCCAGCTATGGCTACACCTTC	CASSQAGQGPSYGYTF	TRBV4-2	TRBJ1-2	-	TRBD1
TGTGCCAGCAGTTCGGCCCGACAGGGGGTCTACGAGCAGTACTTC	CASSSARQGVYEQYF	TRBV28	TRBJ2-7	once	TRBD1
TGTGCCAGCACCCCCGGGACAGGATATGCAACTAATGAAAAACTGTTTTTT	CASTPGTGYATNEKLFF	TRBV28	TRBJ1-4	-	TRBD1
TGTGCCAGCAGCACTTGGGACAAGCACACTGAAGCTTTCTTT	CASSTWDKHTEAFF	TRBV9	TRBJ1-1	-	-
TGTGCCAGCAGACAGCTCCCTAATTCACCCCTCCACTTT	CASRQLPNSPLHF	TRBV7-3	TRBJ1-6	-	-
TGTGCCAGCAGCTTAGATCGTTGGGATGAGCAGTTCTTC	CASSLDRWDEQFF	TRBV11-2	TRBJ2-1	-	-
TGTGCCAGCAGCCAAGACGAAAGGGGACCCAATGAGCAGTTCTTC	CASSQDERGPNEQFF	TRBV4-2	TRBJ2-1	-	-
TGTGCCAGCAGTTCAAGGGCTCCTGAAGAGACCCAGTACTTC	CASSSRAPEETQYF	TRBV6-6	TRBJ2-5	-	-
TGTGCCACCAGCCCAGACAGGGGCCGTGAAAAACTGTTTTTT	CATSPDRGREKLFF	TRBV15	TRBJ1-4	-	TRBD1
TGCGCCAGAACCAAAGACGCCAGGACCGCGAACACCGGGGAGCTGTTTTTT	CARTKDARTANTGELFF	TRBV5-1	TRBJ2-2	once	-
TGTGCCAGCATAACAGGGGGTGAAAAACTGTTTTTT	CASITGGEKLFF	TRBV6-1	TRBJ1-4	-	TRBD1
TGTGCCAGTAGTTCCACTGGGATAGCGGGGAATGAGCAGTTCTTC	CASSSTGIAGNEQFF	TRBV19	TRBJ2-1	-	TRBD2
TGCGCCAGCAGCCAAGGCGGGGGTGTAAACTATGGCTACACCTTC	CASSQGGGVNYGYTF	TRBV4-1	TRBJ1-2	-	-
TGTGCCAGCAGCTTATCCTCAGAGGGTTGGGAGACCCAGTACTTC	CASSLSSEGWETQYF	TRBV7-5	TRBJ2-5	-	-
TGTGCCAGCAGCTTAGTCAGTGGTGAAAAACTGTTTTTT	CASSLVSGEKLFF	TRBV7-9	TRBJ1-4	-	-
TGTGCCAGCAGCTTACCCTCGAGCACAGATACGCAGTATTTT	CASSLPSSTDTQYF	TRBV7-8	TRBJ2-3	-	-
TGTGCCGTTAGGTTCAACTATGGCTACACCTTC	CAVRFNYGYTF	TRBV28	TRBJ1-2	-	-
TGTGCCAGCAGCTTGGGGGTAGCGGGAGAGGGTACAGATACGCAGTATTTT	CASSLGVAGEGTDTQYF	TRBV5-8	TRBJ2-3	-	TRBD2
TGTGCCAGCAGGACGACAGGGACCATGAACACTGAAGCTTTCTTT	CASRTTGTMNTEAFF	TRBV6-5	TRBJ1-1	-	TRBD1
TGCGCCAGCAGTCAGTCCTTGGGCACTGAAGCTTTCTTT	CASSQSLGTEAFF	TRBV23-1	TRBJ1-1	-	-
TGCGCCAGCAGCCAAGAGGGGGCAGGGGAGGAAAAACTGTTTTTT	CASSQEGAGEEKLFF	TRBV4-1	TRBJ1-4	-	-
TGTGCCAGCAGTTTAGCGGGAACCTACGAGCAGTACTTC	CASSLAGTYEQYF	TRBV6-1	TRBJ2-7	-	TRBD2
TGTGCCAGCAGTATTGGAGGAGGACATCTTTACGAGCAGTACTTC	CASSIGGGHLYEQYF	TRBV11-3	TRBJ2-7	-	-
TGTGCCAGCATGGTGAGCTCCTATAATTCACCCCTCCACTTT	CASMVSSYNSPLHF	TRBV6-1	TRBJ1-6	-	-
TGCGCCAGCAGCTTAGATGTAGGACCAGGGCTTTACGAGCAGTACTTC	CASSLDVGPGLYEQYF	TRBV5-1	TRBJ2-7	-	-
TGTGCCAGCAGCCGGTGGGGTCTTGTAGGGCAAGACTCCTACGAGCAGTACTTC	CASSRWGLVGQDSYEQYF	TRBV4-2	TRBJ2-7	-	-
TGTGCCAGCAGCTTAACCCTAGGGGAGACCCAGTACTTC	CASSLTLGETQYF	TRBV7-3	TRBJ2-5	-	-
TGTGCCAGCAGTTTATCGGGAACCTACGAGCAGTACTTC	CASSLSGTYEQYF	TRBV28	TRBJ2-7	-	-
TGTGCCAGCAGCCTCCTAGCCATATCAGATACGCAGTATTTT	CASSLLAISDTQYF	TRBV6-1	TRBJ2-3	-	-
TGTGCCAGCAGCGGGACTAGCGGGAGGACAGATACGCAGTATTTT	CASSGTSGRTDTQYF	TRBV7-3	TRBJ2-3	-	TRBD2
TGTGCCAGCAGTTACTCTCGGTTGAGGGTTGATGGCTACACCTTC	CASSYSRLRVDGYTF	TRBV6-6	TRBJ1-2	-	-
TGTGCCAGCAGCTTAGGGACCCATAGCAATCAGCCCCAGCATTTT	CASSLGTHSNQPQHF	TRBV7-8	TRBJ1-5	-	-
TGTGCCAGCAGCTACGCCGACAGATTCATGGACGAGCAGTACTTC	CASSYADRFMDEQYF	TRBV11-2	TRBJ2-7	-	-
TGCAGCGTTGAAGATCGGGGTTACGAGCAGTACTTC	CSVEDRGYEQYF	TRBV29-1	TRBJ2-7	-	-
TGCGCCAGCAGCTTGGTACTAGCGGGAACAGATACGCAGTATTTT	CASSLVLAGTDTQYF	TRBV5-1	TRBJ2-3	-	TRBD2
TGTGCCAGCAGCTTAATGGGGACAGCTGAAGCTTTCTTT	CASSLMGTAEAFF	TRBV7-3	TRBJ1-1	-	TRBD1
TGTGCCAGCAGCTTAGAGTTGACTGAAGCTTTCTTT	CASSLELTEAFF	TRBV5-5	TRBJ1-1	-	-
TGCGCCAGCACTCAGGTCCTCTCTGGAAACACCATATATTTT	CASTQVLSGNTIYF	TRBV10-2	TRBJ1-3	few	-
TGTGCCAGCAGCTTAGGGTCAGCGGGGGGTCTCTACAATGAGCAGTTCTTC	CASSLGSAGGLYNEQFF	TRBV11-3	TRBJ2-1	-	TRBD2
TGCGCCAGCAGCCAAGTTCTAGCAAACACAGATACGCAGTATTTT	CASSQVLANTDTQYF	TRBV4-1	TRBJ2-3	-	-